This record concerns one T cell receptor beta chain sequence. Its antigen is unknown. The data originate from a study of PD-L1 blockade in urothelial cancer. Regarding the study as a whole: Improved survival was predicted by pretreatment blood TCR clonality below the median.

Regarding time point: peripheral blood 6 weeks after treatment start. Locally advanced or metastatic urothelial carcinoma affected the patients. CDR3 length: 16 residues. The V gene's germline CDR1 is SGHNT and CDR2 YENEEA. V lost 5 bases to trimming and J lost 4 bases; unmatched junction nucleotides: 8. Libraries were prepared by immunoSEQ multiplex PCR; TCRdb keeps only in-frame clonotypes and omits some of them. This sample yields about 44,000 clones, of which 91% are seen a single time; about 7.9% belongs to the top ten. This chain connects TRBV11-3 to TRBJ2-7, with 13 bases that match TRBD2. The origin of this receptor is a man between 70 and 80 years old with urothelial cancer. The sequencing used PBMCs, collected around atezolizumab (anti-PD-L1) treatment. In nucleotides, the CDR3 is TGTGCCAGCAGCCCGAGAGGACTAGCGGGAGTATACGAGCAGTACTTC. Its protein product is CASSPRGLAGVYEQYF.